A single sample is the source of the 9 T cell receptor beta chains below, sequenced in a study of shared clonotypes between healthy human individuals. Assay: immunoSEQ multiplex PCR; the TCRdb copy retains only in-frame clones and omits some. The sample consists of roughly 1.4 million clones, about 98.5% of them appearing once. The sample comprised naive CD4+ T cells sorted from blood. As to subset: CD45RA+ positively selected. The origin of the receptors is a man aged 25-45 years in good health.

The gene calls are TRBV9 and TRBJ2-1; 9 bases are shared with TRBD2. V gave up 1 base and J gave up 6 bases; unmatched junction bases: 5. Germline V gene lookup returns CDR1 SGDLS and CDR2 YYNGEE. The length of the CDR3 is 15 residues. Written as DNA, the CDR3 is TGTGCCAGCAGCGTACGCGGGAGGGCCCCCAATGAGCAGTTCTTC. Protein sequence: CASSVRGRAPNEQFF.

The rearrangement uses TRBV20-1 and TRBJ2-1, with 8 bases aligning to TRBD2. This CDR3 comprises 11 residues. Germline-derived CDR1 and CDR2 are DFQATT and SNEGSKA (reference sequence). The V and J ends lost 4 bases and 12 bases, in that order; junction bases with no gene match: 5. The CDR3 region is CSATTSGLQFF. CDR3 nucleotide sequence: TGCAGTGCTACTACTAGCGGCCTGCAGTTCTTC.

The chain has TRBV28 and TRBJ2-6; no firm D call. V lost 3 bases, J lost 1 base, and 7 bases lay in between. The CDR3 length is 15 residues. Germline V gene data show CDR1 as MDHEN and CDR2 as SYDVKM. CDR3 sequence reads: CASSFLGSGANVLTF. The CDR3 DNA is TGTGCCAGCAGTTTTCTTGGGTCTGGGGCCAACGTCCTGACTTTC.

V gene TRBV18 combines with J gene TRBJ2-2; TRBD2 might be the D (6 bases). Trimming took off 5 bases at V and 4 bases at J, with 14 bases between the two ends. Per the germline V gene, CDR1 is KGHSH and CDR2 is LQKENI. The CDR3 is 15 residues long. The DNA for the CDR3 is TGTGCCAGCTCAGTCATTGAGACTAGCACCGGGGAGCTGTTTTTT. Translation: CASSVIETSTGELFF.

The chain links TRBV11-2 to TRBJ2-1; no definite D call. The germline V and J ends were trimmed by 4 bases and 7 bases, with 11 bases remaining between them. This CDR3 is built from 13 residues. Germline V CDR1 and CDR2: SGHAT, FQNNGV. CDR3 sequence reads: CASSSNPPNEQFF. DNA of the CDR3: TGTGCCAGCAGCTCAAATCCCCCGAATGAGCAGTTCTTC. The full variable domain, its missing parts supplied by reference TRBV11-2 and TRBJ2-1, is EAGVAQSPRYKIIEKRQSVAFWCNPISGHATLYWYQQILGQGPKLLIQFQNNGVVDDSQLPKDRFSAERLKGVDSTLKIQPAKLEDSAVYLCASSSNPPNEQFFGPGTRLTVL.

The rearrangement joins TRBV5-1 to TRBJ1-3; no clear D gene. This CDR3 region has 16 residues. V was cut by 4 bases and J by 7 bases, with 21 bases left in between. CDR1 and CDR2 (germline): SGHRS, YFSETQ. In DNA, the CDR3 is TGCGCCAGCAGCCCGACGTCGGCAGCGGTTGGGAACACCATATATTTT. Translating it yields CASSPTSAAVGNTIYF.

CDR3 sequence reads: CASSLDLGGLYF. Written as DNA, the CDR3 is TGCGCCAGCAGCCTGGACCTTGGAGGGCTTTACTTC. This chain connects TRBV5-1 to TRBJ2-7, with D perhaps TRBD2 (6 bases). Germline CDR1 reads SGHRS; CDR2 reads YFSETQ. The CDR3 loop spans 12 amino acids. The V gene lost 4 bases and the J gene lost 13 bases, with 18 bases spanning the gap. Together with reference TRBV5-1 and TRBJ2-7, the CDR3 gives the full variable domain: KAGVTQTPRYLIKTRGQQVTLSCSPISGHRSVSWYQQTPGQGLQFLFEYFSETQRNKGNFPGRFSGRQFSNSRSEMNVSTLELGDSALYLCASSLDLGGLYFGPGTRLTVT.

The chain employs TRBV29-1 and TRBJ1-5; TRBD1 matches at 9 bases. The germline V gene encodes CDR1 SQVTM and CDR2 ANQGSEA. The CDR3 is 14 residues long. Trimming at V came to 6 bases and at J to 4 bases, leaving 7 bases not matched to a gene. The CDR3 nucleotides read TGCAGCGTCGCCACAGGGGGCGCGAATCAGCCCCAGCATTTT. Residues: CSVATGGANQPQHF. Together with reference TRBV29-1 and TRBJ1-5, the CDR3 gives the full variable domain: SAVISQKPSRDICQRGTSLTIQCQVDSQVTMMFWYRQQPGQSLTLIATANQGSEATYESGFVIDKFPISRPNLTFSTLTVSNMSPEDSSIYLCSVATGGANQPQHFGDGTRLSIL.

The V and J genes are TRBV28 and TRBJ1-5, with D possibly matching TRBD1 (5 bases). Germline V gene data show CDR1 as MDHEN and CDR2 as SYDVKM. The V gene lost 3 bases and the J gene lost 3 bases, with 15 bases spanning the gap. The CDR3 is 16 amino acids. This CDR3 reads CASSLGVGGDNQPQHF. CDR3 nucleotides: TGTGCCAGCAGTTTGGGGGTGGGAGGAGACAATCAGCCCCAGCATTTT.